This TCR beta chain was profiled in a study of metastatic and nonmetastatic thyroid tumors. Study details: Patients with malignant and benign thyroid disease provided blood and tumor or nodule tissue, whose repertoires were compared.

TCRdb reanalyzed the PCR reads with MiXCR. The sample records about 93,000 clones, roughly 12% being singletons. Thyroid surgery was performed in patients who had received no treatment beforehand. In regard to this clone: Its antigen remains unknown.

Study-wide points: Malignant thyroid tumors reportedly exceeded benign nodules significantly in TCR beta diversity, with the difference appearing in blood and tumor.

Germline V gene sequence: CDR1 MNHEY, CDR2 SVGEGT. The CDR3 extends over 18 amino acids. V trimming: 6 bases; J trimming: 1 base; junction bases outside the gene matches: 17. This sequence joins TRBV6-2 or TRBV6-3 and TRBJ1-2, with TRBD1 matching 7 bases. Sequencing was performed on blood. The receptor was isolated from a female donor with papillary thyroid cancer or a benign thyroid nodule (not recorded which). Some clones in this sample may be carry-over from other donors' samples. CDR3 sequence reads: CASRRPQGFAVLNYGYTF. The DNA of the CDR3 is TGTGCCAGCAGAAGACCACAGGGGTTCGCCGTTCTTAACTATGGCTACACCTTC.